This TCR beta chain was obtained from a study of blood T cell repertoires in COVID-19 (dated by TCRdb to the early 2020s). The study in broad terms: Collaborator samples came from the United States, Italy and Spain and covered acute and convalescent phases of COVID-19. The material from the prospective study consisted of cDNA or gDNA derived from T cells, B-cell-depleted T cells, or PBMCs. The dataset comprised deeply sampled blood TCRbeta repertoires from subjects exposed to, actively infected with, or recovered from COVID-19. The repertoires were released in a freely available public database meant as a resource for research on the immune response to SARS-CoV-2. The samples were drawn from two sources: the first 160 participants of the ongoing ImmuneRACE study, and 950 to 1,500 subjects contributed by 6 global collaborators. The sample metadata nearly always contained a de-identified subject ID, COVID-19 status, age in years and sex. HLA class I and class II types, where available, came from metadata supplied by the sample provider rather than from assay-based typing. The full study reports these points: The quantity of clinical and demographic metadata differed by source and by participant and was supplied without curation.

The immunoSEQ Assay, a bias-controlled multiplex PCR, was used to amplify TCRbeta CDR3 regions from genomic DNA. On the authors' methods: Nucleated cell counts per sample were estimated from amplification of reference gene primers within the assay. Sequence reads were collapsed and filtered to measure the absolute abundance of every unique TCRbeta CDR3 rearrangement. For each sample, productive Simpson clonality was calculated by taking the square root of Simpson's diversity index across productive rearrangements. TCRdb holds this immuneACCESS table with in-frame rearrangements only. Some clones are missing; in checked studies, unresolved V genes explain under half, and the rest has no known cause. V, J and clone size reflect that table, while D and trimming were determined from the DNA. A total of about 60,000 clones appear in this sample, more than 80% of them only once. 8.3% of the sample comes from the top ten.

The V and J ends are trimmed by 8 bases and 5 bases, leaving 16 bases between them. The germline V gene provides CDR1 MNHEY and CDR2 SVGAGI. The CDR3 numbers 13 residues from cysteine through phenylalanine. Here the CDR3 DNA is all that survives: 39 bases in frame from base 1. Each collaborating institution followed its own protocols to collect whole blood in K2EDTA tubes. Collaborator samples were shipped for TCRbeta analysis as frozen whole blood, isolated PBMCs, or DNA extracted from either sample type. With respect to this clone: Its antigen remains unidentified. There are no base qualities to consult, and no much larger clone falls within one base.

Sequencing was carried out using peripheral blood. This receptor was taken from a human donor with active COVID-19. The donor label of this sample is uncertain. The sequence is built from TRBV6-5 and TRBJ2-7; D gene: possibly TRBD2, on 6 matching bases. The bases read TGTGCCAGCGGCCAGACGGGGGTGCACGAGCAGTACTTC. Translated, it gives CASGQTGVHEQYF.